One sample yielded the 17 T cell receptor beta chains listed below, sequenced in a study of breast tumors, draining lymph nodes, adjacent tissues. The lymph nodes were axillary draining lymph nodes from breast cancer patients. TCRdb fed the multiplex PCR reads into MiXCR, producing one record per CDR3 protein. The sample has 190,000 or so distinct CDR3 sequences; roughly 31% are singletons. Sequencing input: axillary lymph node tissue. Every receptor here comes from a female donor with breast cancer. Some clones in this sample may be carry-over from other donors' samples.

This clonotype came up a few times. J is TRBJ2-1 and V is TRBV2; 9 nucleotides line up with TRBD2. This CDR3 is built from 15 residues. CDR1 and CDR2 (germline): SNHLY, FYNNEI. V trimming: 4 bases; J trimming: 5 bases; junction bases outside the gene matches: 6. The CDR3 region is CASSVTIAGDNEQFF. The CDR3 nucleotides read TGTGCCAGCAGTGTAACCATAGCGGGGGACAATGAGCAGTTCTTC.

This chain uses TRBV9 with TRBJ2-6, with D maybe TRBD2 (5 bases). The CDR3 is 16 amino acids. The germline V and J ends were trimmed by 4 bases and 0 bases, with 11 bases remaining between them. Germline values: CDR1 SGDLS, CDR2 YYNGEE. The CDR3 nucleotides are TGTGCCAGCAGCCCGCGGGTCCTCTCTGGGGCCAACGTCCTGACTTTC. It is translated as CASSPRVLSGANVLTF.

This chain links TRBV7-9 with TRBJ2-7; D tentatively fits TRBD1 or TRBD2 (5 bases each). Trimming shortened V by 5 bases and J by 0 bases, and 14 bases separated the two germline ends. Germline V CDR1 and CDR2: SEHNR, FQNEAQ (reference sequence). CDR3 length: 15 amino acids. The CDR3 loop is CASSPGRQSSYEQYF. CDR3 nucleotide sequence: TGTGCCAGCAGCCCGGGACGGCAAAGCTCCTACGAGCAGTACTTC.

This clonotype has at least ten counts. The rearrangement uses TRBV4-3 and TRBJ2-3; maybe TRBD1 (6 bases). CDR1 and CDR2 (germline): LGHNA, YSLEER. V lost 4 bases to trimming and J lost 2 bases, with 10 bases between them. The CDR3 contains 14 residues. The CDR3 coding sequence is TGCGCCAGCAGCCTCGGACAGATCACAGATACGCAGTATTTT. Translated, it gives CASSLGQITDTQYF.

The gene calls are TRBV19 and TRBJ2-3; 7 bases fit TRBD2. V trimming: 3 bases; J trimming: 0 bases; junction bases outside the gene matches: 6. CDR1 is LNHDA, CDR2 SQIVND, per germline (reference sequence). This CDR3 spans 16 amino acids. The CDR3 reads CASSIFLGGSTDTQYF. DNA of the CDR3: TGTGCCAGTAGTATCTTTCTGGGGGGGAGCACAGATACGCAGTATTTT. The whole variable domain, filled in from reference TRBV19 and TRBJ2-3, reads DGGITQSPKYLFRKEGQNVTLSCEQNLNHDAMYWYRQDPGQGLRLIYYSQIVNDFQKGDIAEGYSVSREKKESFPLTVTSAQKNPTAFYLCASSIFLGGSTDTQYFGPGTRLTVL.

The CDR3 spells CASNTLTGTYGYTF. The CDR3 DNA reads TGTGCCAGCAACACCTTAACCGGCACCTATGGCTACACCTTC. The genes are TRBV5-4 and TRBJ1-2; D not resolved. The germline CDR1 and CDR2 sequences are SGHNT and YYREEE (reference sequence). The V end was cut by 6 bases, the J end by 4 bases, with 16 bases between. CDR3 length: 14 amino acids.

This clonotype was counted ten times or more. The chain joins TRBV3-1 to TRBJ1-2, with a possible D match to TRBD1 (6 bases). CDR1 LGHDT and CDR2 YNNKEL come from the germline V gene (reference sequence). The ends were cut back, 6 bases at V and 4 bases at J, with 18 bases in the middle. This CDR3 is 15 amino acids long. The CDR3 is CASSPGGGRGYGYTF. As DNA, the CDR3 is TGTGCCAGCAGTCCCGGTGGGGGGCGGGGCTATGGCTACACCTTC.

This clonotype was detected a few times. This chain uses TRBV6-4 with TRBJ1-1; 7 bases map to TRBD1. The V gene's germline CDR1 is MRHNA and CDR2 SNTAGT. V shed 6 bases and J 4 bases; nucleotides not matched to a gene: 5. The CDR3 has 13 amino acids. In DNA, the CDR3 is TGTGCCAGCAGGACGACAGGGACCACTGAAGCTTTCTTT. It translates to CASRTTGTTEAFF.

This clonotype came up many times. The V and J genes are TRBV5-6 and TRBJ1-2; TRBD1 is a possible D gene (6 bases). The germline gives CDR1 SGHDT, CDR2 YYEEEE. V shed 6 bases and J shed 3 bases, with 21 bases lying between them. This CDR3 comprises 16 residues. The CDR3 nucleotides are TGTGCCAGCACCCCGGGGGGCCATACGTTTTACTATGGCTACACCTTC. Translation: CASTPGGHTFYYGYTF. Variable domain in full (rest from reference TRBV5-6 and TRBJ1-2): DAGVTQSPTHLIKTRGQQVTLRCSPKSGHDTVSWYQQALGQGPQFIFQYYEEEERQRGNFPDRFSGHQFPNYSSELNVNALLLGDSALYLCASTPGGHTFYYGYTFGSGTRLTVV.

V usage is TRBV7-3 and J usage is TRBJ1-2; weak D call: TRBD1 (5 bases). The CDR3 is made up of 13 amino acids. Deletions cut 4 bases from V and 8 bases from J, with 14 bases between. Germline CDR1 and CDR2: SGHTA and FQGTGA. The CDR3 protein is CASSSTWGRGYTF. The CDR3 DNA follows: TGTGCCAGCAGCTCAACCTGGGGCCGAGGCTACACCTTC.

The genes are TRBV15 and TRBJ2-6; D could derive from TRBD1 or TRBD2 (5 bases each). Germline loops: CDR1 LNHNV, CDR2 YYDKDF (reference sequence). The V end lost 0 bases, the J end lost 2 bases, and 8 bases lay between the germline ends. This CDR3 has 16 amino acids. The CDR3 coding sequence is TGTGCCACCAGCAGAGATCGGGGCCCTGGGGCCAACGTCCTGACTTTC. Protein: CATSRDRGPGANVLTF.

The chain links TRBV13 to TRBJ2-1, with D possibly being TRBD2 (5 bases). V lost 5 bases and J 0 bases, leaving 17 bases between the germline ends. The CDR3 runs to 17 residues. Looked up from germline, CDR1 is PRHDT and CDR2 is FYEKMQ (reference sequence). The CDR3: CASSHQGPGSSYNEQFF. In nucleotides, the CDR3 is TGTGCCAGCAGCCACCAAGGGCCGGGGAGCTCCTACAATGAGCAGTTCTTC.

This clonotype was counted at least ten times. This chain uses TRBV10-1 with TRBJ1-6; D unclear. The CDR3 length is 11 residues. V was clipped by 6 bases and J by 6 bases, with 3 bases between them. Germline V gene data show CDR1 as WNHNN and CDR2 as SYGVQD (reference sequence). The CDR3 DNA is TGCGCCAGCAGGAGTAATTCACCCCTCCACTTT. This translates into CASRSNSPLHF.

The chain combines TRBV29-1 with TRBJ2-5; 10 nucleotides match TRBD2. Germline V gene data show CDR1 as SQVTM and CDR2 as ANQGSEA. Trimming took 7 bases from V and 5 from J; bases not matched to a gene: 10. This CDR3 spans 14 amino acids. As DNA, the CDR3 is TGCAGCGCTCCGGGACTAGCGAGAGGGGAGACCCAGTACTTC. This gives the protein CSAPGLARGETQYF.

This clonotype was seen many times. The chain couples TRBV12-3 or TRBV12-4 to TRBJ2-3, with D perhaps matching TRBD1 (5 bases). Trimming took 5 bases from V and 4 from J, leaving 7 bases between them. CDR3 length: 12 residues. DNA of the CDR3: TGTGCCAGCAGTCCAGGGTCAGATACGCAGTATTTT. This encodes CASSPGSDTQYF.

This clonotype turned up a few times. A much larger clonotype is one base distant, so this may be a read error. V gene TRBV11-2 combines with J gene TRBJ2-1; D remains unclear. The CDR3 covers 13 residues. From germline, CDR1 is SGHAT and CDR2 FQNNGV. The CDR3 DNA reads TGTGCCAGCAGCCTCAATACCTACACTGAGCAGTTCTTC. This codes for CASSLNTYTEQFF.

This clonotype appeared many times. The chain combines TRBV15 with TRBJ1-2, with 9 bases identical to TRBD1. J was trimmed by 6 bases and V by 1 base; bases with no gene match: 6. This CDR3 region has 15 residues. The germline V gene encodes CDR1 LNHNV and CDR2 YYDKDF (reference sequence). CDR3 residues: CATSRAQWTGDGYTF. The CDR3 coding sequence is TGTGCCACCAGCAGAGCCCAGTGGACAGGGGATGGCTACACCTTC.